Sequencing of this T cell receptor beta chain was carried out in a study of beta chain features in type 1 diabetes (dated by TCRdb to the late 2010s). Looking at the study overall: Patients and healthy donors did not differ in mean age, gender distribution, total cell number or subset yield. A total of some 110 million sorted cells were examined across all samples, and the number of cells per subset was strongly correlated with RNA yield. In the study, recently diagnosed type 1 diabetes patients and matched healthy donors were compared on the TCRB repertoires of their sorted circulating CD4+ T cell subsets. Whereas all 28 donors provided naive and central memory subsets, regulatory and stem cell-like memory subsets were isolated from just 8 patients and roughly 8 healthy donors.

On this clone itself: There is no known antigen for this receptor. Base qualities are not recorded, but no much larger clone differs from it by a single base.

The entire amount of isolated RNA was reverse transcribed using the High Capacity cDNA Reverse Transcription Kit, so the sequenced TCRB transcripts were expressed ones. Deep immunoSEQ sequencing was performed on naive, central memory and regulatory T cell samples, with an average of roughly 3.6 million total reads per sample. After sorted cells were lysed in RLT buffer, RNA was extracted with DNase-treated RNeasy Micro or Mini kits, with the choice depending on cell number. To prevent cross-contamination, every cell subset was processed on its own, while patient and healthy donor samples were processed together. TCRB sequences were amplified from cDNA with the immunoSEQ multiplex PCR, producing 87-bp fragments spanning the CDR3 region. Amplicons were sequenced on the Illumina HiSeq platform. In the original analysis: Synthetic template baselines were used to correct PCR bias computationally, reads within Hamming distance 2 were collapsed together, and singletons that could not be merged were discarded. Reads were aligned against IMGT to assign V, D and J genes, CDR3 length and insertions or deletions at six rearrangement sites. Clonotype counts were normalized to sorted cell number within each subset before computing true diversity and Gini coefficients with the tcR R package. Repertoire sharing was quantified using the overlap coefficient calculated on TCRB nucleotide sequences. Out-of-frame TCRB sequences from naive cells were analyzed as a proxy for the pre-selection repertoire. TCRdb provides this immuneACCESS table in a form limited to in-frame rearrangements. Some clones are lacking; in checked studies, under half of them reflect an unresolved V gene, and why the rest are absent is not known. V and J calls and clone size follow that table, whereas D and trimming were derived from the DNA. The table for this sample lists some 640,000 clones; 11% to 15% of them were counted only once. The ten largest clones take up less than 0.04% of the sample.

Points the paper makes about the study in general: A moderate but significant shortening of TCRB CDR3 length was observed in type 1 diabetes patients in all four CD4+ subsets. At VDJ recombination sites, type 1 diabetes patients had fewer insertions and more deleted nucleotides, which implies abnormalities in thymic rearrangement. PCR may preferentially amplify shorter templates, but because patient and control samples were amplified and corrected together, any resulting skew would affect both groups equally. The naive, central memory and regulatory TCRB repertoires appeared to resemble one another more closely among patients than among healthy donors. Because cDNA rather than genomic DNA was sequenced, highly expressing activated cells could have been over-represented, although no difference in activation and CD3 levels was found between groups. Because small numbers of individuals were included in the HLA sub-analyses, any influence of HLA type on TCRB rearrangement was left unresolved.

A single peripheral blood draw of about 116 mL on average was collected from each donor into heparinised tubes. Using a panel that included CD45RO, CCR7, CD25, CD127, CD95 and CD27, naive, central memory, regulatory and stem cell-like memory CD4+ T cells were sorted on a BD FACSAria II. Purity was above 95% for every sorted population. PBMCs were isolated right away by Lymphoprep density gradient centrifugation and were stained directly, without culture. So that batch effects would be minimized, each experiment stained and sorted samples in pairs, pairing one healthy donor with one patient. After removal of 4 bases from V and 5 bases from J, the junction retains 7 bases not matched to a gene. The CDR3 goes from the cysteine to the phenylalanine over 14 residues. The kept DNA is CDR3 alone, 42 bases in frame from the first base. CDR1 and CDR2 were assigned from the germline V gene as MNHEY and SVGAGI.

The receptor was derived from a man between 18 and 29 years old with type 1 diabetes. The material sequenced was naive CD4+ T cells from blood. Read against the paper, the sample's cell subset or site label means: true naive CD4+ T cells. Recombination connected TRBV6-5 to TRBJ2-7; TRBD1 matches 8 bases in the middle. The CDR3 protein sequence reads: CASSSGTGAHEQYF. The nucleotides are TGTGCCAGCAGTTCCGGGACAGGAGCCCACGAGCAGTACTTC.